These 30 T cell receptor beta chains originate from one sample sequenced in a study of shared clonotypes between healthy human individuals. This table comes from immunoSEQ multiplex PCR, and its TCRdb copy is limited to in-frame clones, with some not included. The sample includes roughly 500,000 clones, approximately 95% of them seen just once. The sample taken for sequencing was naive CD4+ T cells sorted from blood. Subset meaning: CD45RA+ positively selected. The receptor source for this set is a woman aged 25 to 45 in good health.

The chain links TRBV6-6 to TRBJ2-7, with a weak D call TRBD2 (5 bases). The CDR3 extends over 12 amino acids. V lost 7 bases and J 3 bases, leaving 10 bases between the germline ends. Looked up from germline, CDR1 is MNHNY and CDR2 is SVGAGI (reference sequence). The CDR3 here is CASNRGNYEQYF. CDR3 DNA: TGTGCCAGCAACAGAGGGAACTACGAGCAGTACTTC.

This rearrangement joins TRBV5-8 to TRBJ2-2; D is uncertain. The germline gives CDR1 SGHTS, CDR2 YDEGEE. The CDR3 covers 12 residues. V was cut by 5 bases and J by 10 bases, with 12 bases left in between. CDR3 nucleotides: TGTGCCAGCAGGGTGGCGCCTCCGGAGCTGTTTTTT. Protein product: CASRVAPPELFF.

The chain is built from TRBV27 and TRBJ2-5, with 8 nucleotides matching TRBD2. V was pared by 10 bases and J by 5 bases, with 9 bases of the junction left unmatched. Germline V CDR1 and CDR2: MNHEY, SMNVEV (reference sequence). The CDR3 loop spans 13 amino acids. DNA for the CDR3: TGTGCCACGCGGGAGGCGGGGTGGGAGACCCAGTACTTC. Translated, it gives CATREAGWETQYF.

CDR3 bases: TGCGCCAGCAGCTTGGCGGACTATGGCTACACCTTC. This gives the protein CASSLADYGYTF. The chain links TRBV5-1 to TRBJ1-2; D is unresolved. Germline CDR1 and CDR2: SGHRS and YFSETQ. The V end lost 0 bases, the J end lost 3 bases, and 3 bases lay between the germline ends. The CDR3 runs 12 residues.

This clone was counted a single time. The genes are TRBV5-6 and TRBJ2-7, with D tentatively TRBD1 or TRBD2 (5 bases each). The CDR3 contains 16 residues. Germline assignment: CDR1 SGHDT and CDR2 YYEEEE. V was cut by 3 bases and J by 1 base, with 17 bases left in between. CDR3 region: CASSSHGRDVSYEQYF. CDR3 bases: TGTGCCAGCAGCTCTCATGGCCGGGACGTATCCTACGAGCAGTACTTC.

This chain links TRBV5-1 with TRBJ1-5; TRBD1 might be the D (6 bases). Looked up from germline, CDR1 is SGHRS and CDR2 is YFSETQ. V shed 1 base and J shed 4 bases, with 12 bases lying between them. The CDR3 totals 15 residues. As DNA, the CDR3 is TGCGCCAGCAGCTTGTCAGGGGTTGGGAATCAGCCCCAGCATTTT. It encodes CASSLSGVGNQPQHF.

V is TRBV2 and J is TRBJ2-6; D is ambiguous. Germline lookup yields CDR1 SNHLY and CDR2 FYNNEI. CDR3 length: 13 amino acids. The V and J ends lost 4 bases and 1 base respectively, with 2 bases between them. CDR3 residues: CASSVSGANVLTF. Written as DNA, the CDR3 is TGTGCCAGCAGTGTATCTGGGGCCAACGTCCTGACTTTC.

Only a few counts were recorded for this clone. The chain combines TRBV2 with TRBJ1-5; D perhaps matches TRBD1 (6 bases). The CDR3 totals 15 residues. Germline V gene sequence: CDR1 SNHLY, CDR2 FYNNEI. V was shortened by 6 bases and J by 2 bases, with 14 bases between the two germline ends. CDR3 in amino acids: CASRTTGSGNQPQHF. The CDR3, as DNA: TGTGCCAGCAGGACAACAGGGTCGGGCAATCAGCCCCAGCATTTT.

This clone was recorded only once. The chain uses TRBV5-4 and TRBJ2-5, with D unresolved. CDR1 and CDR2 (germline): SGHNT, YYREEE (reference sequence). This CDR3 contains 13 residues. V was trimmed by 5 bases and J by 2 bases, leaving 10 bases between them. In nucleotides, the CDR3 is TGTGCCAGCAGTCCAGGTGTTCAAGAGACCCAGTACTTC. Its translation is CASSPGVQETQYF.

The chain recombines TRBV5-6 with TRBJ1-4; D may be TRBD1 (5 bases). Germline lookup yields CDR1 SGHDT and CDR2 YYEEEE. V was shortened by 2 bases and J by 3 bases, with 11 bases between the two germline ends. There are 15 residues in the CDR3. The CDR3 spells CASSFIGESNEKLFF. For the CDR3, the DNA is TGTGCCAGCAGCTTCATAGGGGAGTCTAATGAAAAACTGTTTTTT.

V and J are TRBV5-8 and TRBJ1-2; 8 nucleotides line up with TRBD1. Germline CDR1 is SGHTS and CDR2 is YDEGEE. The CDR3 extends over 15 amino acids. V lost 2 bases and J lost 5; bases outside the gene matches: 8. The CDR3 loop reads CASSFLTGAGYGYTF. CDR3 nucleotide sequence: TGTGCCAGCAGCTTCCTGACAGGGGCGGGATATGGCTACACCTTC. The variable domain in full, completed from reference TRBV5-8 and TRBJ1-2, reads EAGVTQSPTHLIKTRGQQATLRCSPISGHTSVYWYQQALGLGLQFLLWYDEGEERNRGNFPPRFSGRQFPNYSSELNVNALELEDSALYLCASSFLTGAGYGYTFGSGTRLTVV.

The V and J genes are TRBV25-1 and TRBJ1-1, with unresolved D. V shed 9 bases and J shed 3 bases, with 14 bases lying between them. The CDR3 is 13 amino acids. CDR1 MGHDK and CDR2 SYGVNS come from the germline V gene. The CDR3 loop reads CASESPRDTEAFF. CDR3 DNA: TGTGCCAGTGAGTCACCGCGGGACACTGAAGCTTTCTTT.

In its sample, this clone was seen once. V is TRBV15 and J is TRBJ1-4; 9 bases align to TRBD1. V was clipped by 3 bases and J by 7 bases; unmatched bases: 9. The CDR3 consists of 16 residues. Germline CDR1 reads LNHNV; CDR2 reads YYDKDF (reference sequence). Here the CDR3 DNA reads TGTGCCACCAGCAGTAATCGACAGGGGGGGCGTGAAAAACTGTTTTTT. This gives the protein CATSSNRQGGREKLFF.

V and J are TRBV19 and TRBJ2-1, with D perhaps TRBD1 (5 bases). V dropped 8 bases and J dropped 3 bases, with 11 bases sitting between them. Germline V lookup: CDR1 LNHDA, CDR2 SQIVND (reference sequence). The CDR3 runs 13 residues. The CDR3 coding sequence is TGTGCCAGTGGGCAGGGCTTCTACAATGAGCAGTTCTTC. It specifies CASGQGFYNEQFF.

The chain joins TRBV10-3 to TRBJ2-7, with a weak D call TRBD1 (6 bases). Germline CDR1 reads ENHRY; CDR2 reads SYGVKD. This CDR3 is 12 amino acids long. V was trimmed by 5 bases and J by 6 bases, leaving 11 bases between them. The CDR3 loop is CAISLQGSEQYF. The CDR3 DNA follows: TGTGCCATCAGTTTACAGGGAAGCGAGCAGTACTTC.

This rearrangement joins TRBV2 to TRBJ1-1; D may be TRBD1 (5 bases). There are 16 residues in the CDR3. V dropped 2 bases and J dropped 1 base, with 14 bases sitting between them. Looked up from germline, CDR1 is SNHLY and CDR2 is FYNNEI. CDR3 amino acids: CASSEPSGEGNTEAFF. The DNA for the CDR3 is TGTGCCAGCAGTGAACCTTCGGGGGAGGGGAACACTGAAGCTTTCTTT. Filled out from reference TRBV2 and TRBJ1-1, the complete variable domain reads EPEVTQTPSHQVTQMGQEVILRCVPISNHLYFYWYRQILGQKVEFLVSFYNNEISEKSEIFDDQFSVERPDGSNFTLKIRSTKLEDSAMYFCASSEPSGEGNTEAFFGQGTRLTVV.

This chain joins TRBV5-1 and TRBJ2-1, with 7 bases lining up with TRBD2. V shed 1 base and J 7 bases; nucleotides not matched to a gene: 8. The CDR3 extends over 15 amino acids. Per the germline V gene, CDR1 is SGHRS and CDR2 is YFSETQ. As DNA, the CDR3 is TGCGCCAGCAGCTTGAATTTGGCGGGAGTTAATGAGCAGTTCTTC. It codes for CASSLNLAGVNEQFF.

The CDR3, as DNA: TGCGCCAGCAGCCAATCGAGGTTTACGTACGAGCAGTACTTC. Translation gives CASSQSRFTYEQYF. The chain joins TRBV4-1 to TRBJ2-7; no reliable D call. V was trimmed by 2 bases and J by 4 bases, leaving 12 bases between them. Germline V gives CDR1 MGHRA, CDR2 YSYEKL. CDR3 size: 14 residues.

This chain links TRBV10-3 with TRBJ2-4; 9 bases match TRBD1. Germline CDR1 is ENHRY and CDR2 is SYGVKD. After removal of 3 bases from V and 7 bases from J, the junction contained 4 bases not matched to a gene. The length of the CDR3 is 14 residues. Written as DNA, the CDR3 is TGTGCCATCAGTGACCACGGACAGGGGAACATTCAGTACTTC. This codes for CAISDHGQGNIQYF.

J is TRBJ2-2 and V is TRBV6-1; D ambiguous. Germline CDR1 reads MNHNS; CDR2 reads SASEGT. V lost 5 bases, J lost 0 bases, and 10 bases lay in between. CDR3 length equals 15 residues. This chain's CDR3 is CASSTRSSNTGELFF. CDR3 nucleotides: TGTGCCAGCAGTACCCGATCGTCGAACACCGGGGAGCTGTTTTTT.

J is TRBJ2-1 and V is TRBV11-2; TRBD2 matches at 11 bases. From germline, CDR1 is SGHAT and CDR2 FQNNGV. Trimming took 4 bases from V and 6 from J; bases not matched to a gene: 8. This CDR3 has 16 residues. Here the CDR3 DNA reads TGTGCCAGCAGCTACAAGACCGGGACTAGCGGCAATGAGCAGTTCTTC. Its translation: CASSYKTGTSGNEQFF.

The rearrangement uses TRBV30 and TRBJ2-5, with a tentative D call TRBD1 (6 bases). The end of the DNA fits TRBJ2-7 better, so the J call may be wrong. Germline lookup yields CDR1 GTSNPN and CDR2 SVGIG (reference sequence). CDR3 length equals 10 residues. Here the CDR3 reads CAWQGTEQYF. DNA of the CDR3: TGTGCCTGGCAGGGGACCGAGCAGTACTTC.

CDR3 in amino acids: CASSSTTGAGNTIYF. The CDR3 bases are TGCGCCAGCAGCTCAACAACAGGGGCTGGAAACACCATATATTTT. The rearrangement links TRBV5-1 to TRBJ1-3, with 7 bases fitting TRBD1. V lost 3 bases to trimming and J lost 2 bases; unmatched junction nucleotides: 5. Germline CDR1 is SGHRS and CDR2 is YFSETQ. This CDR3 is built from 15 residues.

This sequence joins TRBV29-1 and TRBJ2-7, with TRBD2 matching over 7 bases. This CDR3 region has 13 residues. V lost 6 bases and J lost 5; bases outside the gene matches: 10. Germline V gene lookup returns CDR1 SQVTM and CDR2 ANQGSEA. The CDR3 nucleotides read TGCAGCGTGGGAGCGGGAAATTTCGACGAGCAGTACTTC. Its protein product is CSVGAGNFDEQYF.

V usage is TRBV11-2 and J usage is TRBJ2-7; TRBD1 matches at 10 bases. J lost 0 bases, V lost 4 bases, and 3 bases had no gene match. From germline, CDR1 is SGHAT and CDR2 FQNNGV. The CDR3 contains 15 residues. Written as DNA, the CDR3 is TGTGCCAGCAGCTGGGGGACAGGGGCCTCCTACGAGCAGTACTTC. Protein product: CASSWGTGASYEQYF.

The chain is built from TRBV16 and TRBJ1-5; weak D call: TRBD1 (6 bases). The germline gives CDR1 KGHSY, CDR2 FQNENV. The CDR3 loop spans 17 amino acids. The V end lost 4 bases, the J end lost 0 bases, and 16 bases lay between the germline ends. In DNA, the CDR3 is TGTGCCAGCAGCCCAAACGGACAGAGCTATAGCAATCAGCCCCAGCATTTT. Its protein product is CASSPNGQSYSNQPQHF.

The chain combines TRBV10-3 with TRBJ1-5; D call uncertain. This CDR3 comprises 16 residues. V lost 2 bases and J lost 6, with 17 bases in between. Germline V lookup: CDR1 ENHRY, CDR2 SYGVKD. CDR3 in DNA: TGTGCCATCAGTGAGGGGGAGGGAACTTACTTTCAGCCCCAGCATTTT. Translating gives CAISEGEGTYFQPQHF.

The chain recombines TRBV11-2 with TRBJ2-5; no clear D. The CDR3 spans 14 residues. Germline CDR1 reads SGHAT; CDR2 reads FQNNGV. Trimming shortened V by 0 bases and J by 1 base, and 6 bases separated the two germline ends. CDR3 DNA: TGTGCCAGCAGCTTAGACTCATTCCAAGAGACCCAGTACTTC. Translating gives CASSLDSFQETQYF.

The V gene is TRBV7-2, the J gene TRBJ2-5, with 7 nucleotides matching TRBD2. The trim removed 5 bases at V and 5 bases at J, leaving 14 bases unmatched. CDR1 and CDR2 from the germline V gene are SGHTA and FQGNSA. The CDR3 loop spans 16 amino acids. The CDR3 spells CASSVGSGARKETQYF. The CDR3 DNA is TGTGCCAGCAGCGTAGGGAGCGGGGCTAGGAAGGAGACCCAGTACTTC.

The chain joins TRBV15 to TRBJ1-4; TRBD1 might be the D (5 bases). Between the trimmed V and J ends, which lost 0 bases and 5 bases, there was a span of 13 bases. The CDR3 sequence is 16 residues long. The germline CDR1 and CDR2 sequences are LNHNV and YYDKDF (reference sequence). CDR3 in amino acids: CATSRDRAGTNEKLFF. The CDR3 nucleotides read TGTGCCACCAGCAGAGATCGGGCAGGGACCAATGAAAAACTGTTTTTT.